The text below deals with one TCR beta chain. The antigen is not known. This record comes from a study of CD8 T cells in ankylosing spondylitis. Each CDR3 protein gets one entry after TCRdb re-called the 5' RACE reads with MiXCR. Of around 150,000 distinct CDR3 sequences listed, 44% were seen once; the top ten hold 13% to 15%. The CDR3 sequence is 11 residues long. CDR1 and CDR2 from the germline V gene are LGHNT and FRNRAP. Whole-study results and caveats: A TCR beta motif of several highly homologous variants seemed to mark ankylosing spondylitis blood. Researchers reportedly found disease-linked clones significantly enriched in matched ankylosing spondylitis synovial fluid. Previously reported in reactive arthritis synovial fluid and blood were some of the motif variants.

The chain employs TRBV12-5 and TRBJ1-1; a possible D gene is TRBD1 (6 bases). The specimen was synovial fluid, either unsorted or a sorted T cell fraction (not recorded which). The source is a male donor with ankylosing spondylitis. This chain's CDR3 is CAAEGGPRAFF. The CDR3, as DNA: TGTGCCGCTGAGGGGGGGCCTCGAGCTTTCTTT.